The next 14 T cell receptor beta chains were all read from a single sample in a study of shared clonotypes between healthy human individuals. Using immunoSEQ multiplex PCR, the repertoire was profiled, and TCRdb retains in-frame clones only, with some absent. The sample lists about 2.4 million clones, approximately 94% seen once, with roughly 0.15% in the top ten. The sequenced material came from naive CD4+ T cells sorted from blood. The subset is: CD45RA+ positively selected. The receptors here all came from a young man in good health.

V gene TRBV6-1 combines with J gene TRBJ2-1; 10 bases are a match to TRBD1. This CDR3 is built from 15 residues. CDR1 and CDR2 (germline): MNHNS, SASEGT. The V and J ends lost 7 bases and 3 bases, in that order; junction bases with no gene match: 6. The CDR3 sequence is CASIRTGGVYNEQFF. The CDR3 bases are TGTGCCAGCATTCGGACAGGGGGGGTCTACAATGAGCAGTTCTTC.

This clone was found once. J is TRBJ2-7 and V is TRBV19; D uncertain. V was shortened by 3 bases and J by 0 bases, with 9 bases between the two germline ends. Per the germline V gene, CDR1 is LNHDA and CDR2 is SQIVND (reference sequence). The CDR3 runs 14 residues. CDR3 region: CASSMQWTSYEQYF. The CDR3 DNA sequence: TGTGCCAGTAGTATGCAGTGGACCTCCTACGAGCAGTACTTC.

The V and J genes are TRBV7-2 and TRBJ2-7, with D possibly matching TRBD2 (5 bases). CDR1 and CDR2 from the germline V gene are SGHTA and FQGNSA. The CDR3 consists of 16 residues. Trimming shortened V by 5 bases and J by 4 bases, and 21 bases separated the two germline ends. The DNA for the CDR3 is TGTGCCAGCAGCCCGGAGGAGGCGTGGGTTTTTTACGAGCAGTACTTC. Its protein is CASSPEEAWVFYEQYF.

The rearrangement links TRBV9 to TRBJ2-5; 11 nucleotides align to TRBD2. The CDR3 is 15 residues long. V shed 2 bases, J shed 6 bases, and the junction held 6 bases outside the gene matches. In germline, CDR1 is SGDLS, CDR2 YYNGEE. Written as DNA, the CDR3 is TGTGCCAGCAGCGTTAGCGGGGGGGGCTTTAAGACCCAGTACTTC. It is translated as CASSVSGGGFKTQYF.

The chain employs TRBV4-1 and TRBJ2-2; D unclear. With 1 base removed from V and 4 bases from J, the gap between germline ends came to 7 bases. CDR1 and CDR2 (germline): MGHRA, YSYEKL. CDR3 length: 14 amino acids. This CDR3 is CASSQAGITGELFF. CDR3 nucleotide sequence: TGCGCCAGCAGCCAAGCAGGCATCACCGGGGAGCTGTTTTTT.

The gene calls are TRBV9 and TRBJ2-5, with D possibly being TRBD2 (7 bases). The CDR3 extends over 17 amino acids. Germline V gives CDR1 SGDLS, CDR2 YYNGEE. Trimming took off 0 bases at V and 5 bases at J, with 20 bases between the two ends. The CDR3 region has the DNA TGTGCCAGCAGCGTAGCGCCCTTGGGAGGGGGACGGGAGACCCAGTACTTC. It is translated as CASSVAPLGGGRETQYF.

This chain uses TRBV21-1 with TRBJ2-7; the listed D gene, TRBD1, was not tested against the DNA. TRBV21-1 is deemed a pseudogene. CDR3 length: 15 residues. The CDR3 loop is CASSTEKGAPYEQYF. The CDR3 nucleotides are TGTGCCAGCAGCACAGAAAAGGGGGCCCCCTACGAGCAGTACTTC.

The chain couples TRBV29-1 to TRBJ1-2; D is ambiguous. The CDR3 is made up of 14 amino acids. The germline CDR1 and CDR2 sequences are SQVTM and ANQGSEA. The V gene lost 4 bases and the J gene lost 3 bases, with 15 bases spanning the gap. DNA for the CDR3: TGCAGCGTTGTAATAGGAGGGTCCGACTATGGCTACACCTTC. Translated: CSVVIGGSDYGYTF.

The chain employs TRBV10-3 and TRBJ2-1; D may match TRBD1 or TRBD2 (6 bases each). The germline V gene encodes CDR1 ENHRY and CDR2 SYGVKD. Between the trimmed V and J ends, which lost 0 bases and 6 bases, there was a span of 18 bases. This CDR3 spans 17 amino acids. In nucleotides, the CDR3 is TGTGCCATCAGTGAGTCGATCCCCGGGGGCTCCCCCAATGAGCAGTTCTTC. It encodes CAISESIPGGSPNEQFF.

The J gene is TRBJ2-1, the V gene TRBV5-1; 8 bases map to TRBD2. Germline V gene data show CDR1 as SGHRS and CDR2 as YFSETQ. V was clipped by 6 bases and J by 0 bases; unmatched bases: 8. CDR3 size: 16 residues. This CDR3 is CASTPGSGSSYNEQFF. The CDR3 DNA follows: TGCGCCAGCACCCCTGGCAGCGGGAGCTCCTACAATGAGCAGTTCTTC.

Details on this clone: The sample holds other DNA sequences that translate to the same CDR3. J is TRBJ1-4 and V is TRBV18, with no clear D. The germline V and J ends were trimmed by 3 bases and 4 bases, with 6 bases remaining between them. The V gene's germline CDR1 is KGHSH and CDR2 LQKENI. The CDR3 extends over 13 amino acids. CDR3 amino acids: CASSPGRNEKLFF. Written as DNA, the CDR3 is TGTGCCAGCTCACCCGGGCGTAATGAAAAACTGTTTTTT.

The V and J genes are TRBV2 and TRBJ1-3; D gene uncertain. CDR3 length: 15 amino acids. Deletions cut 2 bases from V and 0 bases from J, with 8 bases between. Looked up from germline, CDR1 is SNHLY and CDR2 is FYNNEI. CDR3 residues: CASSEYGFSGNTIYF. CDR3 nucleotide sequence: TGTGCCAGCAGTGAATACGGCTTCTCTGGAAACACCATATATTTT.

This chain uses TRBV7-2 with TRBJ1-3; D is undetermined. This CDR3 comprises 15 residues. The germline V and J ends were trimmed by 5 bases and 0 bases, with 11 bases remaining between them. Germline CDR1 SGHTA, CDR2 FQGNSA. CDR3 protein: CASSATVSSGNTIYF. CDR3 nucleotides: TGTGCCAGCAGCGCGACGGTGAGCTCTGGAAACACCATATATTTT. Full variable domain (remainder filled in from reference TRBV7-2 and TRBJ1-3): GAGVSQSPSNKVTEKGKDVELRCDPISGHTALYWYRQSLGQGLEFLIYFQGNSAPDKSGLPSDRFSAERTGGSVSTLTIQRTQQEDSAVYLCASSATVSSGNTIYFGEGSWLTVV.

V usage is TRBV2 and J usage is TRBJ2-7; D may correspond to TRBD1 or TRBD2 (6 bases each). The CDR3 covers 15 residues. Trimming took off 10 bases at V and 4 bases at J, with 23 bases between the two ends. CDR1 is SNHLY and CDR2 is FYNNEI in the germline V gene. CDR3 sequence: CATDPGGVGTYEQYF. In nucleotides, the CDR3 is TGTGCCACCGACCCCGGGGGCGTAGGGACATACGAGCAGTACTTC.